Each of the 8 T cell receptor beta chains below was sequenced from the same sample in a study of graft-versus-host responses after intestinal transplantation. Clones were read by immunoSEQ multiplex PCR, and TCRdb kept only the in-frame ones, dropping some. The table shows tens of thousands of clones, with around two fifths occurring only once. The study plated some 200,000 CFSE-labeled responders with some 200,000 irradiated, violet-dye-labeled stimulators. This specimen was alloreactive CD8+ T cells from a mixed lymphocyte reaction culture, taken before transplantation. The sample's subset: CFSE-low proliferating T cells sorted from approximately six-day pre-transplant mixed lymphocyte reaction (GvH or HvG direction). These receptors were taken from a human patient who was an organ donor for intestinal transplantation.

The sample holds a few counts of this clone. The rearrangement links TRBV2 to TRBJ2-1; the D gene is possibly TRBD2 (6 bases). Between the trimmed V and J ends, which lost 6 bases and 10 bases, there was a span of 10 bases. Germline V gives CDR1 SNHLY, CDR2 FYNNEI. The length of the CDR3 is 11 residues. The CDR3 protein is CASSKGLEQFF. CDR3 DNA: TGTGCCAGCAGCAAGGGACTCGAGCAGTTCTTC.

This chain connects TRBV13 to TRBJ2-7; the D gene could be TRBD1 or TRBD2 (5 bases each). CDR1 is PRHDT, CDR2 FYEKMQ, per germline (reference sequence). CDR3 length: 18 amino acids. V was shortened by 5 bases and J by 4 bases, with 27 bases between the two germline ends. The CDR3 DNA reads TGTGCCAGCAGCCCCCCTTTCCGGTGGGGCGGGCCCCGGTACGAGCAGTACTTC. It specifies CASSPPFRWGGPRYEQYF. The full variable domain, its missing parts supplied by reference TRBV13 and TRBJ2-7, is AAGVIQSPRHLIKEKRETATLKCYPIPRHDTVYWYQQGPGQDPQFLISFYEKMQSDKGSIPDRFSAQQFSDYHSELNMSSLELGDSALYFCASSPPFRWGGPRYEQYFGPGTRLTVT.

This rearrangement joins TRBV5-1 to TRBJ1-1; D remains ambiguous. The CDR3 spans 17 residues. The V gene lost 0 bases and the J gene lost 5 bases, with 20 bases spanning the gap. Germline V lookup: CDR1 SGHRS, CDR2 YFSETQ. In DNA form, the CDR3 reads TGCGCCAGCAGCTTGGGGTTTGGGGTGGTTGGTGGAACTGAAGCTTTCTTT. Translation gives CASSLGFGVVGGTEAFF. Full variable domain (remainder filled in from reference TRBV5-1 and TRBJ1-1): KAGVTQTPRYLIKTRGQQVTLSCSPISGHRSVSWYQQTPGQGLQFLFEYFSETQRNKGNFPGRFSGRQFSNSRSEMNVSTLELGDSALYLCASSLGFGVVGGTEAFFGQGTRLTVV.

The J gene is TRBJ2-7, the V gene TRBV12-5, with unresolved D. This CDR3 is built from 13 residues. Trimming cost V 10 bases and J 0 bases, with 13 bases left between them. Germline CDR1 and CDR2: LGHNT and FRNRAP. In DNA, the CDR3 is TGTGCTACCCAACGCTGGAACTCCTACGAGCAGTACTTC. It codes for CATQRWNSYEQYF. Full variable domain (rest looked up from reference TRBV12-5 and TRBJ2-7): DARVTQTPRHKVTEMGQEVTMRCQPILGHNTVFWYRQTMMQGLELLAYFRNRAPLDDSGMPKDRFSAEMPDATLATLKIQPSEPRDSAVYFCATQRWNSYEQYFGPGTRLTVT.

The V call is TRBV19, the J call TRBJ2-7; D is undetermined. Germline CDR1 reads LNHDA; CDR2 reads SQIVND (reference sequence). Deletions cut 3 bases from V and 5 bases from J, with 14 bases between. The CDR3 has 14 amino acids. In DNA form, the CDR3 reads TGTGCCAGTAGTATGCGCCAGGACGTCGACGAGCAGTACTTC. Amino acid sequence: CASSMRQDVDEQYF. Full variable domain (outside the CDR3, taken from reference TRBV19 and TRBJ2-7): DGGITQSPKYLFRKEGQNVTLSCEQNLNHDAMYWYRQDPGQGLRLIYYSQIVNDFQKGDIAEGYSVSREKKESFPLTVTSAQKNPTAFYLCASSMRQDVDEQYFGPGTRLTVT.

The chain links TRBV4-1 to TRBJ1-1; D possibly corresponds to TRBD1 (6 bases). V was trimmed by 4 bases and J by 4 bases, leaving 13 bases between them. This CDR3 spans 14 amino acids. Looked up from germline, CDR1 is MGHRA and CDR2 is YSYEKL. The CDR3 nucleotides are TGCGCCAGCAGCCGGCACAGGGTCGGCACTGAAGCTTTCTTT. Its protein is CASSRHRVGTEAFF.

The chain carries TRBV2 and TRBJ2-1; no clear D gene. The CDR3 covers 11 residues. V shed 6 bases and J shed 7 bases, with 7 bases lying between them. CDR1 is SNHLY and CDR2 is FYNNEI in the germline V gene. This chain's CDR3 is CASRRPNEQFF. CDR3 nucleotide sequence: TGTGCCAGCAGGAGGCCGAATGAGCAGTTCTTC.

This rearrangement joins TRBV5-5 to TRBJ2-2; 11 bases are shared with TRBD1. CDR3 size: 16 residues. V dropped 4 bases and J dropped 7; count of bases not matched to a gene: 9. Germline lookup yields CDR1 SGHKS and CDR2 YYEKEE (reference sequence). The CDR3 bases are TGTGCCAGCAGCAGGTGGACAGGGGGCCTTGGCGGGGAGCTGTTTTTT. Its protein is CASSRWTGGLGGELFF.